Listed below are T cell receptor beta chains from one sample, sequenced in a study of blood T cells in healthy people across ages. TCRdb independently ran MiXCR on the 5' RACE reads; one entry per CDR3 protein. The sample records fewer than 2,000,000 distinct CDR3 sequences, about 39% being singletons. Sequences were obtained from blood. These TCRs come from a human donor in good health. The CDR3 runs from the conserved cysteine through the conserved F or W. The D gene is left open where the match is weak. The size entry is marked missing in some rows and otherwise reads once, few, many or a size class.

j_call v_call clone_size d_call cdr3_nt cdr3_aa
TRBJ1-2 TRBV29-1 - - - CSARNVGETQYFGQGGYTF
TRBJ2-3 TRBV20-1 few - TGCAGCCTGACCACCCACGAGGCAGATACGCAGTATTTT CSLTTHEADTQYF
TRBJ2-5 TRBV7-2 - TRBD1 TGTGCCAGCAGCCAACGACAGGGGGCAGGGCAAGAGACCCAGTACTTC CASSQRQGAGQETQYF
TRBJ1-2 TRBV12-5 few TRBD1 TGTGCTAGTGGTCGCGCGACAGGGGACAACTATGGCTACACCTTC CASGRATGDNYGYTF
TRBJ1-4 TRBV4-2 - - TGTGCCAGCAGCCCTACAGGGTTAAATGAAAAACTGTTTTTT CASSPTGLNEKLFF
TRBJ2-7 TRBV5-5 few - TGTGCCAGCAGCTTGTATACGGCCTACGAGCAGTACTTC CASSLYTAYEQYF
TRBJ2-3 TRBV7-2 - - TGTGCCAGCAGCCTACGATCAGGGGGGATTAGCACAGATACGCAGTATTTT CASSLRSGGISTDTQYF
TRBJ2-1 TRBV7-2 few TRBD2 TGTGCCAGCAGCCTTGGGGTAGCGGGGGAGCAGTTCTTC CASSLGVAGEQFF
TRBJ2-5 TRBV3-1 - - TGTGCCAGCAGCCAAGAGACGGGGAGGCAGTACTTC CASSQETGRQYF
TRBJ1-2 TRBV4-1 - TRBD1 TGCGCCAGCAGCCCGTCGAGGGGGCTGGATGGCTACACCTTC CASSPSRGLDGYTF
TRBJ2-1 TRBV29-1 - TRBD1 TGCAGCGTGAGGACGACAGGGGGCATGGGATACGACAATGAGCAGTTCTTC CSVRTTGGMGYDNEQFF
TRBJ2-4 TRBV12-3/TRBV12-4 - - TGTGCCAGCAGTTCTAGGACACCCCTATCCAAAAACATTCAGTACTTC CASSSRTPLSKNIQYF
TRBJ2-5 TRBV20-1 - - TGCAGTGCTGGGCTCCAAGAGATCCAGTACTTC CSAGLQEIQYF
TRBJ1-1 TRBV19 - - TGTGCCAGTAGTAACGGATACACTGAAGCTTTCTTT CASSNGYTEAFF
TRBJ2-3 TRBV7-2 - TRBD2 TGTGCCAGCAGCTTAGTAGGACTAGCAGAGTCAGATACGCAGTATTTT CASSLVGLAESDTQYF
TRBJ2-1 TRBV12-3/TRBV12-4 - - TGTGCCAGCAGTCTCCTCTACAGGTCCGAGCAGTTCTTC CASSLLYRSEQFF
TRBJ2-3 TRBV29-1 - - TGCAGCGTTGGTCGTCACGGGGACACAGATACGCAGTATTTT CSVGRHGDTDTQYF
TRBJ1-1 TRBV10-3 - - TGTGCCATCAGTGAGACATTGATGAACACTGAAGCTTTCTTT CAISETLMNTEAFF
TRBJ2-4 TRBV12-3/TRBV12-4 many TRBD1 TGTGCCAGCCAAGTTTTGACAGGGGGACACATTCAGTACTTC CASQVLTGGHIQYF
TRBJ2-4 TRBV4-2 - - TGTGCCAGCAGCCAAGAGACGGGGGCTGGGGAGCAGTACTTC CASSQETGAGEQYF
TRBJ2-1 TRBV7-2 - TRBD1 TGTGTCAGCAGCTTAGACAGGGGTATGAATGAGCAGTTCTTC CVSSLDRGMNEQFF